A selection of T cell receptor beta chains follows, all from one sample in a study of blood T cell repertoires in COVID-19. Only in-frame clones appear in the TCRdb table, and some are missing; sequencing was by immunoSEQ multiplex PCR. The sample shows around 470,000 clones, 89% of them seen only once. Sequenced input: peripheral blood. These receptors came from a man aged 18 to 30 with COVID-19, enrolled during active disease. Both conserved end residues are part of each CDR3. The D gene is left open where the match is weak. Only part of the rows carry a size: once, few, many, or a class if the clone is expanded.

>TRBV6-5|.|TRBJ2-4|.
CASSLLNIQYF
TGTGCCAGCAGCCTTTTAAACATTCAGTACTTC
>TRBV10-1|TRBD1|TRBJ2-1|.
CASSDRDRGQNEQFF
TGCGCCAGCAGTGACCGGGACAGGGGGCAAAATGAGCAGTTCTTC
>TRBV7-9|TRBD1|TRBJ2-1|.
CASSYRDSSSNEQFF
TGTGCCAGCAGCTACCGGGACAGCTCGTCCAATGAGCAGTTCTTC
>TRBV11-1|.|TRBJ1-1|.
CASSLNRAGTEAFF
TGTGCCAGCAGCCTAAACAGGGCTGGGACTGAAGCTTTCTTT
>TRBV24-1|TRBD2|TRBJ2-5|.
CATSDWEGVGEETQYF
TGTGCCACCAGTGATTGGGAGGGTGTGGGAGAAGAGACCCAGTACTTC
>TRBV5-6|TRBD1|TRBJ1-1|.
CASSQQGARAEAFF
TGTGCCAGCAGCCAACAGGGGGCGCGCGCTGAAGCTTTCTTT
>TRBV7-9|TRBD2|TRBJ2-2|.
CASSLGLAGWHTGELFF
TGTGCCAGCAGCTTAGGGCTAGCGGGATGGCACACCGGGGAGCTGTTTTTT
>TRBV5-4|.|TRBJ1-6|.
CASSLDGGRAYNSPLHF
TGTGCCAGCAGCTTGGACGGGGGGCGCGCCTATAATTCACCCCTCCACTTT
>TRBV5-1|TRBD1|TRBJ2-5|.
CASSLRTGGEETQYF
TGCGCCAGCAGCCTCCGGACAGGGGGAGAAGAGACCCAGTACTTC
>TRBV12-3/TRBV12-4|.|TRBJ1-1|few
CASSFTGNTEAFF
TGTGCCAGCAGTTTTACGGGGAACACTGAAGCTTTCTTT
>TRBV5-6|TRBD2|TRBJ2-2|once
CASSPGLLAGGPNGELFF
TGTGCCAGCAGCCCCGGTTTGCTAGCGGGGGGGCCAAACGGGGAGCTGTTTTTT
>TRBV28|TRBD1|TRBJ1-4|.
CASKTGTGPEKLFF
TGTGCCAGCAAAACCGGGACAGGACCGGAAAAACTGTTTTTT
>TRBV7-8|.|TRBJ2-1|.
CASSYPSAIQGGNEQFF
TGTGCCAGCAGCTACCCTAGCGCGATCCAAGGTGGGAATGAGCAGTTCTTC
>TRBV28|.|TRBJ1-1|.
CASSFPRGAPTEAFF
TGTGCCAGCAGTTTCCCGCGGGGGGCCCCCACTGAAGCTTTCTTT
>TRBV24-1|.|TRBJ2-3|.
CATSDWKGADTQYF
TGTGCCACCAGTGATTGGAAAGGGGCAGATACGCAGTATTTT
>TRBV10-1|TRBD1|TRBJ1-6|.
CASSGQANSPLHF
TGCGCCAGCAGCGGACAGGCCAATTCACCCCTCCACTTT
>TRBV6-5|.|TRBJ1-5|.
CASSSEGVWQPQHF
TGTGCCAGCAGTTCAGAGGGGGTTTGGCAGCCCCAGCATTTT
>TRBV11-3|.|TRBJ2-1|.
CASSPIGGGRESEQFF
TGTGCCAGCAGCCCTATAGGGGGGGGCAGGGAATCTGAGCAGTTCTTC
>TRBV6-5|TRBD2|TRBJ2-2|.
CASSLLAGGTGELFF
TGTGCCAGCAGCTTACTAGCGGGGGGAACCGGGGAGCTGTTTTTT
>TRBV5-6|TRBD2|TRBJ2-3|.
CASSSGTSTSTDTQYF
TGTGCCAGCAGCTCGGGGACTAGCACTAGCACAGATACGCAGTATTTT
>TRBV9|TRBD2|TRBJ2-5|.
CASSPRGLAGVETQYF
TGTGCCAGCAGCCCAAGAGGACTAGCGGGAGTAGAGACCCAGTACTTC
>TRBV9|.|TRBJ1-5|.
CASSVGQNQPQHF
TGTGCCAGCAGCGTAGGGCAGAATCAGCCCCAGCATTTT
>TRBV7-9|TRBD1|TRBJ1-6|.
CASSLEGASYNSPLHF
TGTGCCAGCAGCTTAGAGGGGGCCTCCTATAATTCACCCCTCCACTTT
>TRBV27|.|TRBJ1-2|.
CASSFQGNYGYTF
TGTGCCAGCAGTTTCCAGGGGAACTATGGCTACACCTTC
>TRBV28|.|TRBJ2-7|.
CASSLPTLLDEQYF
TGTGCCAGCAGTTTACCCACGCTGCTAGACGAGCAGTACTTC
>TRBV19|.|TRBJ1-6|.
CASRDDYYNSPLHF
TGTGCCAGTAGGGATGACTACTATAATTCACCCCTCCACTTT
>TRBV6-1|TRBD2|TRBJ2-1|.
CASSDLTSGVSSYNEQFF
TGTGCCAGCAGTGATTTGACTAGCGGGGTAAGCTCCTACAATGAGCAGTTCTTC
>TRBV11-3|TRBD1|TRBJ2-2|.
CASSLGQGADGELFF
TGTGCCAGCAGCTTAGGCCAGGGGGCAGACGGGGAGCTGTTTTTT
>TRBV3-1/TRBV3-2|.|TRBJ2-3|.
CASSHPSGDTQYF
TGTGCCAGCAGCCATCCCTCCGGGGATACGCAGTATTTT
>TRBV9|TRBD1|TRBJ2-7|.
CASSAQQGAQLEQYF
TGTGCCAGCAGCGCACAACAGGGGGCGCAGCTCGAGCAGTACTTC
>TRBV5-5|TRBD2|TRBJ2-7|.
CASSLSIGTSIPYEQYF
TGTGCCAGCAGCTTGTCTATAGGGACTAGTATTCCGTACGAGCAGTACTTC
>TRBV12-5|.|TRBJ1-6|.
CASGQGTGNSPLHF
TGTGCTAGTGGTCAGGGGACGGGTAATTCACCCCTCCACTTT
>TRBV19|.|TRBJ1-5|.
CASRPGDQPQHF
TGTGCCAGTAGGCCAGGGGATCAGCCCCAGCATTTT
>TRBV5-1|.|TRBJ2-5|.
CASSLSSETQYF
TGCGCCAGCAGCTTGTCGTCAGAGACCCAGTACTTC
>TRBV13|TRBD2|TRBJ2-3|.
CASSLGTSGRRTDTQYF
TGTGCCAGCAGCCTTGGGACTAGCGGGAGGCGCACAGATACGCAGTATTTT
>TRBV4-2|.|TRBJ2-7|.
CASSQAPPQGEQYF
TGTGCCAGCAGCCAAGCCCCGCCCCAGGGCGAGCAGTACTTC
>TRBV6-2/TRBV6-3|TRBD2|TRBJ2-7|.
CASSPLSTSGRFISYEQYF
TGTGCCAGCAGTCCCCTCTCCACTAGCGGGAGGTTTATTTCCTACGAGCAGTACTTC
>TRBV30|TRBD2|TRBJ2-5|.
CAWRTRGEETQYF
TGTGCCTGGAGGACCCGGGGGGAGGAGACCCAGTACTTC
>TRBV19|TRBD2|TRBJ2-1|.
CASSLGTSGRNEQFF
TGTGCCAGTAGTCTCGGGACTAGCGGGAGAAATGAGCAGTTCTTC
>TRBV29-1|.|TRBJ1-2|.
CSVEDSPGEVGYTF
TGCAGCGTTGAAGATAGCCCAGGGGAAGTAGGCTACACCTTC
>TRBV7-7|TRBD2|TRBJ2-1|.
CASSSNLAGGANEQFF
TGTGCCAGCAGCTCGAATCTAGCGGGAGGGGCCAATGAGCAGTTCTTC
>TRBV11-2|TRBD1|TRBJ2-1|.
CASSTDRGRYNEQFF
TGTGCCAGCAGCACGGACAGGGGGCGATACAATGAGCAGTTCTTC
>TRBV6-1|TRBD1|TRBJ1-2|.
CASSETGFVNYGYTF
TGTGCCAGCAGTGAGACAGGGTTCGTTAACTATGGCTACACCTTC
>TRBV5-1|TRBD1|TRBJ1-4|.
CASSLDGTANEKLFF
TGCGCCAGCAGCTTGGACGGGACAGCGAATGAAAAACTGTTTTTT
>TRBV2|TRBD1|TRBJ2-7|.
CASSLRQGAAYEQYF
TGTGCCAGCAGTTTAAGACAGGGGGCAGCGTACGAGCAGTACTTC
>TRBV19|.|TRBJ1-2|.
CASSEDSPYYGYTF
TGTGCCAGTAGTGAGGACAGCCCCTACTATGGCTACACCTTC
>TRBV12-3/TRBV12-4|TRBD1|TRBJ2-1|.
CASSGDRNEQFF
TGTGCCAGCAGTGGGGACAGGAATGAGCAGTTCTTC
>TRBV3-1/TRBV3-2|.|TRBJ1-1|.
CASSQDRGAGAFF
TGTGCCAGCAGCCAAGATCGGGGGGCGGGCGCTTTCTTT
>TRBV5-1|.|TRBJ1-4|.
CASSPDGEGELFF
TGCGCCAGCAGCCCGGACGGGGAGGGAGAACTGTTTTTT
>TRBV29-1|.|TRBJ2-7|.
CSVETEPSSYEQYF
TGCAGCGTTGAAACAGAACCAAGCTCCTACGAGCAGTACTTC
>TRBV5-4|.|TRBJ1-2|.
CASSFWGRNNYGYTF
TGTGCCAGCAGCTTTTGGGGGAGGAATAACTATGGCTACACCTTC